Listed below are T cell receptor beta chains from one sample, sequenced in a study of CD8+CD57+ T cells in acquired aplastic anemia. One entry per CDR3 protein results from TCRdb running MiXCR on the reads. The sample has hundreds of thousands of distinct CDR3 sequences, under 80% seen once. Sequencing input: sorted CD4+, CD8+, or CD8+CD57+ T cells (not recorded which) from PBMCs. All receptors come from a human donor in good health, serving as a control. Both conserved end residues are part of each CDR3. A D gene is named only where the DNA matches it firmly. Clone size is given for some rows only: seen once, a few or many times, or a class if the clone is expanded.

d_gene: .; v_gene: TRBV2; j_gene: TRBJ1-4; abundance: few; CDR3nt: TGTGCCAGCAGTGAAAGGGGGGAAAGGAATGAAAAACTGTTTTTT; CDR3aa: CASSERGERNEKLFF
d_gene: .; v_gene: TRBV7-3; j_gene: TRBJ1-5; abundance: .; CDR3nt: TGTGCCAGCAGCTCCCGTGGAGACACTCAAGCCCTGCTTTTT; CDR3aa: CASSSRGDTQALLF
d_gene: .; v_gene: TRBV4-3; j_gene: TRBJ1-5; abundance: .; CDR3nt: TGCGCCAGCCTCTTGGCTGAGGGACTAGCGGATACGCAGCATTTT; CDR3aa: CASLLAEGLADTQHF
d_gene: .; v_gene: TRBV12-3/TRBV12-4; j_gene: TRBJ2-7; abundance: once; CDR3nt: TGTGCCAGCAGTTGGGCTGGGGGGGGCTTCGATAAGCAGTACTTC; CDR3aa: CASSWAGGGFDKQYF
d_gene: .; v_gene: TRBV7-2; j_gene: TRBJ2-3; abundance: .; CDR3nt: TGTGCCAGCAGCACTTACACAGATACGCAGTATTTT; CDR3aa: CASSTYTDTQYF
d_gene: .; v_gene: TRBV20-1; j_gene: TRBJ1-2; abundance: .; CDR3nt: TGCAGTGTTGGGGGGGGGGACCGCTATGGCTACACCTTC; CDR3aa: CSVGGGDRYGYTF
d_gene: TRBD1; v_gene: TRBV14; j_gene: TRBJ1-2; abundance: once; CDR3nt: TGTGCCAGCAGCAAGGGACAGGGGGCTCATGGCTACACCTTC; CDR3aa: CASSKGQGAHGYTF
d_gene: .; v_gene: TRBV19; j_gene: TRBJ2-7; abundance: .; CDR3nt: TGTGCCAGTAGAACCAGCGAACCCTACAACCAGTACTTC; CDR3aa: CASRTSEPYNQYF
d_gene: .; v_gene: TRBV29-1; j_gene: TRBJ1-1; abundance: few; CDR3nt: TGCAGCGTTGGGGCAGCGGGGAACACTGAAGCTTTCTTT; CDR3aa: CSVGAAGNTEAFF
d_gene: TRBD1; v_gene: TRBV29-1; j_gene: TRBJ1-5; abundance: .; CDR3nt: TGCAGCGTTGTGTACACAGGGGGACAGCCCCAGCATTTT; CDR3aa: CSVVYTGGQPQHF
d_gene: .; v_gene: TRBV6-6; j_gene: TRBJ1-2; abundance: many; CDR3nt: TGTGCCAGCAGTTTTTACGGGGACTATGGCTACACCTTC; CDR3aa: CASSFYGDYGYTF
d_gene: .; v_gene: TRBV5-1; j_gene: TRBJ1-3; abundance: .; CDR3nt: TGCGCCAGCAGAGCCATTCAAGGCAATAATGGAAACACCATATATTTT; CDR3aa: CASRAIQGNNGNTIYF
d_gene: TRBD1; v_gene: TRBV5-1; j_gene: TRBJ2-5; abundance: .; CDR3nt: TGCGCCAGCGAGAAGACAGGGGGGGACGAGACCCAGTACTTC; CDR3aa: CASEKTGGDETQYF
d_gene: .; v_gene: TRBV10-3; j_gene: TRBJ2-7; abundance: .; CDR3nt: TGTGCCATCACGGTGAGCGAGCAGTACTTC; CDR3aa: CAITVSEQYF
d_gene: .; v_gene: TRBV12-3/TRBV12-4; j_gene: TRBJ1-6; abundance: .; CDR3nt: TGCGCCAGCAGTCGGGGGGTGACGACAGTCGCTTCACCCCTCCACTTT; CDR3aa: CASSRGVTTVASPLHF
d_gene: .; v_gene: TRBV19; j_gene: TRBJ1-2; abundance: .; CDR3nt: TGTGCCAGTAGTATGTCCGGTGGTTATGGCTACACCTTC; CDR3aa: CASSMSGGYGYTF
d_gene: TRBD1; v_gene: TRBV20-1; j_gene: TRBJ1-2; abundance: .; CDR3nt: TGCAGTGCTAGGTTTGAGCGGGACAGATATGGCTACACCTTC; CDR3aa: CSARFERDRYGYTF
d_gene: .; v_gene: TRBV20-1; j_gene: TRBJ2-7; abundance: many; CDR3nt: TGCAGTGCTAGAGATCCTCTCGTGAGCGAGCAGTACTTC; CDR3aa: CSARDPLVSEQYF
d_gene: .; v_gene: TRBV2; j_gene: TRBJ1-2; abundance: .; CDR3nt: TGTGCCAGCACCCCACAAGGGAGTCAATATGGCTACACCTTC; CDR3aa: CASTPQGSQYGYTF
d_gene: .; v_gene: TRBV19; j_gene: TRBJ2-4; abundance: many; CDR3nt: TGTGCCAGTAGTATTATCGTTCTTGGCGAAAACATTCAGTACTTC; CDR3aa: CASSIIVLGENIQYF
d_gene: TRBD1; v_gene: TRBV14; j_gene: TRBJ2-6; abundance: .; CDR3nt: TGTGCCAGCAGCCCTACAGGGGCTGGGGCCAACGTCCTGACTTTC; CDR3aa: CASSPTGAGANVLTF
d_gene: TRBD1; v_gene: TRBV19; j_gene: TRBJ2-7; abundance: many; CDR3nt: TGTGCCAGTAGTACGACAGGGGGCCCCCACGAGCAGTACTTC; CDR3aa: CASSTTGGPHEQYF
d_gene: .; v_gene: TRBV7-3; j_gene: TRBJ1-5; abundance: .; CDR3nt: TGTGCCAGCAGCTTAAATGGAGCCGGGCCAGAGACCCAGCATTTT; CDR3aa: CASSLNGAGPETQHF
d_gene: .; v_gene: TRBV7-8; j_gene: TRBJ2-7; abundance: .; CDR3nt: TGTGCCAGCAGCCGCGGGGGCCGGCGGGCTTACGAGCAGTACTTC; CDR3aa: CASSRGGRRAYEQYF
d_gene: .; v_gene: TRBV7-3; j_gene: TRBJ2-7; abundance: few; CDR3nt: TGTGCCAGCAGGTATCCAACGGACTCAAGGGGTCTCGAGCAGTACTTC; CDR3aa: CASRYPTDSRGLEQYF
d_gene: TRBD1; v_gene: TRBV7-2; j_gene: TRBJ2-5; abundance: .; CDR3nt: TGTGCCAGCAGCTCCGGACAGGGCTTGGTCACTGAAGCGTACTTC; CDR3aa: CASSSGQGLVTEAYF
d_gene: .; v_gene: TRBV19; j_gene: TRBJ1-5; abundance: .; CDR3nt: TGTGCCAGTAGTGCCGGTCAAGAGACCCAGCATTTT; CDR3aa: CASSAGQETQHF
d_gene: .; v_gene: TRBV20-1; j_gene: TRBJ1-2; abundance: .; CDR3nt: TGCAGTGTCGAAGGGATCGGGCAAGACAACACCTTC; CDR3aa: CSVEGIGQDNTF
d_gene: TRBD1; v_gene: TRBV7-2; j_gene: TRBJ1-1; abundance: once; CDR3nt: TGTGCCAGCAGCTTACCGGGACAGACCGTTACTGAAGCTTTCTTT; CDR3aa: CASSLPGQTVTEAFF
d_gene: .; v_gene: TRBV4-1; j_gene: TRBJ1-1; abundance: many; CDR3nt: TGCGCCAGCAGCCGTCTTTACTCCCTTAAGAACACTGAAGCTTTCTTT; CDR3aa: CASSRLYSLKNTEAFF
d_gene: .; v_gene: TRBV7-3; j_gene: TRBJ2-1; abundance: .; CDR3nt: TGTGCCAGCAGCAGAGATGGGGCCTCAAATACGAAGTTCTTC; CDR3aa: CASSRDGASNTKFF
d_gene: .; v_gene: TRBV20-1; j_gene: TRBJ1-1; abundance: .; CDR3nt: TGCAGTCGCACGCCGGGGAACACTGAAGCTTTCTTT; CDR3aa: CSRTPGNTEAFF
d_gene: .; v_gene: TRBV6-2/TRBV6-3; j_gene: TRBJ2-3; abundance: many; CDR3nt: TGTGCCAGCAGGGGCACAGATACGCAGTATTTT; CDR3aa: CASRGTDTQYF
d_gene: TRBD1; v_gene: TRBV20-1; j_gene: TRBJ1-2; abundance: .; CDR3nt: TGCAGTGCTCGACAGGGGATTCCCCACTATGGCTACACCTTC; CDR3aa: CSARQGIPHYGYTF
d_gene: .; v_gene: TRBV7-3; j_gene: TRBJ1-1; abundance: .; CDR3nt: TGTGCCAGCAGCTTGAACGGGGGGCGGCCTAAAGCTTTCTTT; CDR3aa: CASSLNGGRPKAFF
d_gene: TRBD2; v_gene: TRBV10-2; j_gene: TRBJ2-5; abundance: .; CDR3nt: TGTGCCTGCAGTCCCGGGACTATCGGAGAGACCCAGTACTTC; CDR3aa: CACSPGTIGETQYF
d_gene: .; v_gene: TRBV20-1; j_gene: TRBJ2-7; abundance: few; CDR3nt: TGCAGTGCTAGAGGGCTCGAGCAGTACTTC; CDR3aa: CSARGLEQYF
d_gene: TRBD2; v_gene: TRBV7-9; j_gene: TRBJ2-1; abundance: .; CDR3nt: TGTGCCAGCAGACTAGCGGAGTACAATGAGCAGTTCTTC; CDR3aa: CASRLAEYNEQFF
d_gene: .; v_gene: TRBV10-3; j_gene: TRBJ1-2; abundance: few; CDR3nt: TGTGCCATCAGTGCCTGGAGTTCAAGGGATGGCTACACCTTC; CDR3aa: CAISAWSSRDGYTF
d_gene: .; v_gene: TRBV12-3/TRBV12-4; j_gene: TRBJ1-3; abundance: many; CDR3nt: TGTGCCAGCAGTTTTCCAGGAAACACCATATATTTT; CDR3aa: CASSFPGNTIYF
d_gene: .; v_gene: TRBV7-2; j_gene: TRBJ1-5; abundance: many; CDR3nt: TGTGCCAGCACCCCCCGCAGGGAAATAGTCTATAGCAATCAGCCCCAGCATTTT; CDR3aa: CASTPRREIVYSNQPQHF
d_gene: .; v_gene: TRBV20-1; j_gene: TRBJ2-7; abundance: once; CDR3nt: TGCAGTGCTAGGGTAGCACTAGCCTACTCCTACGAGCAGTACTTC; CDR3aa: CSARVALAYSYEQYF
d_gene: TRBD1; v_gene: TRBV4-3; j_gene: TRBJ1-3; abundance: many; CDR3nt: TGCGCCAGCAGCCAAATGGGGACAGGGGGTTCTGGAAACACCATATATTTT; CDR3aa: CASSQMGTGGSGNTIYF
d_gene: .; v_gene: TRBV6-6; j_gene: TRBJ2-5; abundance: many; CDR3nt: TGTGCCAGCAGGTCCACGCCTTCATCCCAAGAGACCCAGTACTTC; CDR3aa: CASRSTPSSQETQYF
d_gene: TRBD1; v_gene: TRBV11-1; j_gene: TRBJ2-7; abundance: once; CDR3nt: TGTGCCAGCAGCTCTATGACAGGGAGTAGAAACTACGAGCAGTACTTC; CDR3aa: CASSSMTGSRNYEQYF
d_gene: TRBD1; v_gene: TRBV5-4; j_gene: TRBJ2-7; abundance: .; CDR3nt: TGTGCCAGCAGCAGGCCTCGAAAGGGGGCCACCTACGAGCAGTACTTC; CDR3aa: CASSRPRKGATYEQYF
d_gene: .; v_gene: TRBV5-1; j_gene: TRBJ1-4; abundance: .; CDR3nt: TGTGCCAGCAGCCCCGGGGGGGTGAAGAATGAAAAACTGTTTTTT; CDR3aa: CASSPGGVKNEKLFF
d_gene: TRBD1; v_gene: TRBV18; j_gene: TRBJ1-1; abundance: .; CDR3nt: TGTGCCAGCTCACCGTCGCTCAGGGGGCTTACTGAAGCTTTCTTT; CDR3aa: CASSPSLRGLTEAFF
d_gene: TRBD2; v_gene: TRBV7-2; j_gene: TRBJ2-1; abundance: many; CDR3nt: TGTGCCAGCAGTTACCGCGGGGGGAGCTCCTACAATGAGCAGTTCTTC; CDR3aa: CASSYRGGSSYNEQFF
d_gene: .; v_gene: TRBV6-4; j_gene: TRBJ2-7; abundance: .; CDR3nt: TGTGCCAGCGACTTAGCACGCCAGGGAGCCTACGAGCAGTACTTC; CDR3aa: CASDLARQGAYEQYF